The TCR beta chain described here comes from a study of early T cells in non-severe SARS-CoV-2 infection. This clonotype appeared many times. TCRdb called the 5' RACE reads again in MiXCR, with one record for every CDR3 protein. The data hold 25,000 to 35,000 distinct CDR3 sequences, with approximately 6% observed a single time. From germline, CDR1 is LNHDA and CDR2 SQIVND (reference sequence). The CDR3 runs to 17 residues. Trimming cost V 3 bases and J 0 bases, with 17 bases left between them. The chain uses TRBV19 and TRBJ1-2; perhaps TRBD1 as D (6 bases). The TCR originated in an adult who was a healthcare worker with PCR-confirmed SARS-CoV-2 infection or an uninfected control (not recorded which). The material sequenced was whole blood. CDR3: CASSIPWTADTNYGYTF. DNA for the CDR3: TGTGCCAGTAGTATCCCGTGGACAGCAGACACTAACTATGGCTACACCTTC.